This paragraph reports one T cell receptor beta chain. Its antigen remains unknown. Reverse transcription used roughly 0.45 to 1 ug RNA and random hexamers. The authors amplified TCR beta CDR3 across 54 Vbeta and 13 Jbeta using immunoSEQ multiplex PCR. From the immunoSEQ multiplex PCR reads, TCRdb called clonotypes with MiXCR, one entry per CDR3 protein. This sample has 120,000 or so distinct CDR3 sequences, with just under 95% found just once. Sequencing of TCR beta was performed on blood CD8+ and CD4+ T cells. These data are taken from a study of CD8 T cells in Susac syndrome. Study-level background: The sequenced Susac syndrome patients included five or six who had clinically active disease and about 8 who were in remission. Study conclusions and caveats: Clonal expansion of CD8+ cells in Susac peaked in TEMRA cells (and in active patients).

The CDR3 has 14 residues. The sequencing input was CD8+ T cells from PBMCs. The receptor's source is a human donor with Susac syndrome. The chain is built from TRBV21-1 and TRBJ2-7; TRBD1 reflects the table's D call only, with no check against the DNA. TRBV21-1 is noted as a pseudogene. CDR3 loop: CASSKWTGGYEQYF. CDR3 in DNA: TGTGCCAGCAGCAAGTGGACAGGGGGCTACGAGCAGTACTTC.